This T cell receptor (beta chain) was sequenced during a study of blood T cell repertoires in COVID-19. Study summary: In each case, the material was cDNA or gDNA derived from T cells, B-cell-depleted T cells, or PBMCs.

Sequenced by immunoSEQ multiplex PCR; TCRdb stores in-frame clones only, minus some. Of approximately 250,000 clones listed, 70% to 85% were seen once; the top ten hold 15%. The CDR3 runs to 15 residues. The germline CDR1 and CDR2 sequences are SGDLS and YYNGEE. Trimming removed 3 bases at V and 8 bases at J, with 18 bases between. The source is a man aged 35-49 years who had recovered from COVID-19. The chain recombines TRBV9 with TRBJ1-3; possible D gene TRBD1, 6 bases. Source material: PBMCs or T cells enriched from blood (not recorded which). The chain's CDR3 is CASSAGQTKRDTIYF. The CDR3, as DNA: TGTGCCAGCAGCGCCGGACAGACCAAACGGGACACCATATATTTT.